These 30 T cell receptor beta chains were sequenced from one sample in a study of blood T cell repertoires in COVID-19. Repertoires were generated with immunoSEQ multiplex PCR, while TCRdb's copy carries only in-frame clones and drops some. Of 120,000 or so clones listed, just over 75% are singletons. Specimen: peripheral blood. These receptors came from a woman over 75 with acute or convalescent COVID-19.

The chain employs TRBV5-8 and TRBJ2-1; D is possibly TRBD2 (5 bases). The germline V and J ends were trimmed by 1 base and 0 bases, with 8 bases remaining between them. This CDR3 spans 15 amino acids. The germline V gene has CDR1 SGHTS and CDR2 YDEGEE. The CDR3 here is CASSLTGSSYNEQFF. CDR3 nucleotides: TGTGCCAGCAGCTTGACGGGGAGCTCCTACAATGAGCAGTTCTTC.

The chain recombines TRBV30 with TRBJ2-2; D unclear. Trimming took off 3 bases at V and 7 bases at J, with 9 bases between the two ends. The CDR3 is 12 amino acids. CDR1 GTSNPN and CDR2 SVGIG come from the germline V gene (reference sequence). CDR3 in amino acids: CAWSFFGGELFF. As DNA, the CDR3 is TGTGCCTGGAGCTTTTTCGGCGGGGAGCTGTTTTTT.

V and J are TRBV29-1 and TRBJ2-3; D call uncertain. Germline V gene data show CDR1 as SQVTM and CDR2 as ANQGSEA. V lost 7 bases and J lost 1, with 12 bases in between. The CDR3 is made up of 13 amino acids. Here the CDR3 reads CSAFSSGTDTQYF. The CDR3 region has the DNA TGCAGCGCTTTTAGCAGCGGCACAGATACGCAGTATTTT.

CDR3 sequence reads: CASRRTSGGNNEQFF. The CDR3 DNA reads as TGTGCCAGTAGGAGGACTAGCGGGGGGAACAATGAGCAGTTCTTC. The chain carries TRBV19 and TRBJ2-1; 14 nucleotides line up with TRBD2. Germline V gives CDR1 LNHDA, CDR2 SQIVND (reference sequence). The junction had 3 bases not matched to a gene; V was cut back by 6 bases and J by 5 bases. There are 15 residues in the CDR3.

CDR3 in amino acids: CASSLTDGPSGNTIYF. The CDR3, as DNA: TGCGCCAGCAGCTTGACCGATGGCCCCTCTGGAAACACCATATATTTT. The J gene is TRBJ1-3, the V gene TRBV5-1; no reliable D call. The CDR3 loop spans 16 amino acids. Deletions cut 1 base from V and 0 bases from J, with 11 bases between. Per germline, CDR1 SGHRS and CDR2 YFSETQ.

This clone was detected once. The CDR3 reads CASSSGLSPGSQETQYF. CDR3 sequence (DNA): TGCGCCAGCAGCTCGGGACTTTCTCCCGGGTCCCAAGAGACCCAGTACTTC. The chain is built from TRBV5-1 and TRBJ2-5, with a weak D call TRBD2 (6 bases). Between the trimmed V and J ends, which lost 3 bases and 1 base, there was a span of 19 bases. Per germline, CDR1 SGHRS and CDR2 YFSETQ. CDR3 length: 17 amino acids.

The chain recombines TRBV7-8 with TRBJ2-2, with D possibly being TRBD1 (6 bases). The CDR3 loop spans 14 amino acids. The V gene's germline CDR1 is SGHVS and CDR2 FQNEAQ. V shed 2 bases and J shed 5 bases, with 9 bases lying between them. Here the CDR3 reads CASSLYRETGELFF. DNA for the CDR3: TGTGCCAGCAGCTTATACAGGGAGACCGGGGAGCTGTTTTTT.

V usage is TRBV23-1 and J usage is TRBJ2-3; TRBD2 matches 10 bases. TRBV23-1 is noted as an ORF with a role that remains uncertain. J lost 0 bases, V lost 4 bases, and 16 bases had no gene match. The length of the CDR3 is 20 residues. CDR3 in amino acids: CASSPYSGTSERSSTDTQYF. CDR3 nucleotide sequence: TGCGCCAGCAGTCCTTACTCCGGGACTAGCGAAAGATCTAGCACAGATACGCAGTATTTT.

V is TRBV5-1 and J is TRBJ1-2; D perhaps matches TRBD1 (5 bases). Germline V gives CDR1 SGHRS, CDR2 YFSETQ. Trimming pared 4 bases from V and 4 bases from J, leaving 11 bases between. This CDR3 is built from 13 residues. The CDR3 loop is CASSQDSLYGYTF. The CDR3 nucleotides are TGCGCCAGCAGCCAAGACAGTCTCTATGGCTACACCTTC. The full variable domain, completed using reference TRBV5-1 and TRBJ1-2, is KAGVTQTPRYLIKTRGQQVTLSCSPISGHRSVSWYQQTPGQGLQFLFEYFSETQRNKGNFPGRFSGRQFSNSRSEMNVSTLELGDSALYLCASSQDSLYGYTFGSGTRLTVV.

This clone was counted between two and nine times. This sequence joins TRBV2 and TRBJ1-2; D is unclear. Germline V gene lookup returns CDR1 SNHLY and CDR2 FYNNEI. The CDR3 consists of 12 residues. Trimming took off 5 bases at V and 1 base at J, with 5 bases between the two ends. The CDR3 spells CASSTNNYGYTF. The CDR3 DNA follows: TGTGCCAGCAGTACAAATAACTATGGCTACACCTTC.

In its sample, this clone was seen a few times. The rearrangement joins TRBV24-1 to TRBJ2-2, with D perhaps TRBD1 (7 bases). Germline assignment: CDR1 KGHDR and CDR2 SFDVKD. The V end was cut by 0 bases, the J end by 5 bases, with 12 bases between. The CDR3 sequence is 16 residues long. This CDR3 reads CATSDLRTGGTGELFF. CDR3 DNA sequence: TGTGCCACCAGTGATTTGAGGACAGGAGGGACCGGGGAGCTGTTTTTT.

This chain links TRBV7-9 with TRBJ2-7, with 9 bases identical to TRBD2. V lost 5 bases and J lost 3; bases outside the gene matches: 8. CDR1 is SEHNR and CDR2 is FQNEAQ in the germline V gene (reference sequence). The CDR3 covers 15 residues. CDR3 bases: TGTGCCAGCAGCACTCGGACTAGCGAGGGCTACGAGCAGTACTTC. This encodes CASSTRTSEGYEQYF.

The count of this clone is one. This sequence joins TRBV9 and TRBJ2-5, with TRBD2 matching 10 bases. Germline V lookup: CDR1 SGDLS, CDR2 YYNGEE. This CDR3 is built from 15 residues. V lost 1 base, J lost 5 bases, and 5 bases stayed unmatched. The CDR3 DNA reads as TGTGCCAGCAGCGTAACTAGCGGGAAGATGGAGACCCAGTACTTC. This gives the protein CASSVTSGKMETQYF. Full variable domain (missing parts from reference TRBV9 and TRBJ2-5): DSGVTQTPKHLITATGQRVTLRCSPRSGDLSVYWYQQSLDQGLQFLIQYYNGEERAKGNILERFSAQQFPDLHSELNLSSLELGDSALYFCASSVTSGKMETQYFGPGTRLLVL.

The chain is built from TRBV29-1 and TRBJ1-2; 7 positions agree with TRBD1. The CDR3 is 13 residues long. V was clipped by 7 bases and J by 7 bases; unmatched bases: 12. Germline V CDR1 and CDR2: SQVTM, ANQGSEA. The CDR3 DNA reads TGCAGCGCCGAGGAGGGGGCCCCTATTGGCTACACCTTC. This encodes CSAEEGAPIGYTF.

The rearrangement uses TRBV6-5 and TRBJ2-1; possibly TRBD1 for D (6 bases). Germline CDR1 MNHEY, CDR2 SVGAGI. The length of the CDR3 is 14 residues. V was shortened by 2 bases and J by 10 bases, with 15 bases between the two germline ends. The CDR3 DNA reads as TGTGCCAGCAGTTACCAATTCGACAGGCCGGAGCAGTTCTTC. Its translation is CASSYQFDRPEQFF.

The V and J genes are TRBV4-3 and TRBJ1-6; the D gene is possibly TRBD1 (6 bases). V was shortened by 3 bases and J by 5 bases, with 8 bases between the two germline ends. Looked up from germline, CDR1 is LGHNA and CDR2 is YSLEER. The CDR3 is 14 residues long. The CDR3 DNA sequence: TGCGCCAGCAGCCATACAGGGAATAATTCACCCCTCCACTTT. Translated, it gives CASSHTGNNSPLHF.

This rearrangement joins TRBV6-4 to TRBJ2-1; 7 positions match TRBD2. Germline V gene lookup returns CDR1 MRHNA and CDR2 SNTAGT. CDR3 length: 15 amino acids. The V segment lost 2 bases and the J segment 2 bases; nucleotides outside the gene matches: 3. CDR3 residues: CASSDVGGTYNEQFF. CDR3 nucleotides: TGTGCCAGCAGTGACGTCGGGGGGACCTACAATGAGCAGTTCTTC.

The chain is built from TRBV19 and TRBJ1-5; D perhaps matches TRBD1 (5 bases). This CDR3 has 16 residues. V lost 6 bases to trimming and J lost 0 bases, with 15 bases between them. The germline CDR1 and CDR2 sequences are LNHDA and SQIVND (reference sequence). CDR3: CASRMHQGNSNQPQHF. CDR3 bases: TGTGCCAGTAGGATGCACCAGGGCAATAGCAATCAGCCCCAGCATTTT.

This chain links TRBV7-2 with TRBJ2-1, with 11 positions matching TRBD2. CDR3 length: 15 residues. CDR1 and CDR2 (germline): SGHTA, FQGNSA. The ends lost 1 base at V and 9 bases at J; junction bases unmatched: 5. DNA of the CDR3: TGTGCCAGCAGCTTAGGGCTAGCGGGAGGTTCTGAGCAGTTCTTC. Its protein product is CASSLGLAGGSEQFF.

The chain employs TRBV5-8 and TRBJ1-1; 11 positions agree with TRBD1. The CDR3 is 15 amino acids. CDR1 SGHTS and CDR2 YDEGEE come from the germline V gene. With V trimmed by 4 bases and J by 5 bases, 7 bases remained unmatched. The CDR3 region is CASSRTGTGGTEAFF. The CDR3 DNA reads TGTGCCAGCAGCAGAACCGGGACAGGGGGAACTGAAGCTTTCTTT.

This clone was recorded a few times. The chain joins TRBV3-1 (or the pseudogene TRBV3-2) to TRBJ1-2, with D perhaps matching TRBD1 (5 bases). This CDR3 region has 14 residues. Per germline, CDR1 LGHDT and CDR2 YNNKEL (reference sequence). The germline V and J ends were trimmed by 0 bases and 8 bases, with 13 bases remaining between them. CDR3 nucleotide sequence: TGTGCCAGCAGCCAAGAGGCCAGGCGGGACGGCTACACCTTC. This gives the protein CASSQEARRDGYTF.

CDR3 sequence: CASRGIQETQYF. The CDR3 nucleotides are TGTGCCAGCAGGGGCATTCAAGAGACCCAGTACTTC. The chain couples TRBV6-6 to TRBJ2-5; D uncertain. The germline V and J ends were trimmed by 6 bases and 2 bases, with 7 bases remaining between them. Germline assignment: CDR1 MNHNY and CDR2 SVGAGI (reference sequence). The CDR3 has 12 residues.

V gene TRBV29-1 combines with J gene TRBJ2-1; tentatively, D is TRBD1 (6 bases). The CDR3 loop spans 17 amino acids. Trimming removed 3 bases at V and 0 bases at J, with 18 bases between. The germline V gene encodes CDR1 SQVTM and CDR2 ANQGSEA. The CDR3 reads CSVEGTAGAYSYNEQFF. The CDR3 DNA follows: TGCAGCGTTGAGGGAACGGCAGGGGCGTACTCCTACAATGAGCAGTTCTTC.

This chain links TRBV19 with TRBJ2-1, with D perhaps TRBD2 (5 bases). CDR3 length: 17 residues. Trimming removed 7 bases from V and 7 bases from J, with 26 bases in between. The V gene's germline CDR1 is LNHDA and CDR2 SQIVND (reference sequence). CDR3 nucleotides: TGTGCCAGTACCCCATCCCGTTACGGCGGAGGCGGGAATGAGCAGTTCTTC. Encoded protein: CASTPSRYGGGGNEQFF. Filled out from reference TRBV19 and TRBJ2-1, the complete variable domain reads DGGITQSPKYLFRKEGQNVTLSCEQNLNHDAMYWYRQDPGQGLRLIYYSQIVNDFQKGDIAEGYSVSREKKESFPLTVTSAQKNPTAFYLCASTPSRYGGGGNEQFFGPGTRLTVL.

V and J are TRBV9 and TRBJ2-1, with 10 bases fitting TRBD2. J gave up 5 bases and V 3 bases, and 11 bases lay outside the gene matches. CDR1 and CDR2 from the germline V gene are SGDLS and YYNGEE. This CDR3 has 17 amino acids. CDR3 loop: CASSDTKTGLADNEQFF. CDR3 DNA: TGTGCCAGCAGCGATACGAAGACCGGACTAGCGGACAATGAGCAGTTCTTC.

The gene calls are TRBV18 and TRBJ2-2; D gene uncertain. V shed 4 bases and J shed 4 bases, with 4 bases lying between them. This CDR3 has 12 amino acids. Germline CDR1 KGHSH, CDR2 LQKENI. CDR3 sequence: CASSLVTGELFF. The CDR3 DNA is TGTGCCAGCTCACTAGTCACCGGGGAGCTGTTTTTT. The variable domain in full, completed from reference TRBV18 and TRBJ2-2, reads NAGVMQNPRHLVRRRGQEARLRCSPMKGHSHVYWYRQLPEEGLKFMVYLQKENIIDESGMPKERFSAEFPKEGPSILRIQQVVRGDSAAYFCASSLVTGELFFGEGSRLTVL.

The chain links TRBV9 to TRBJ1-1, with D unresolved. In germline, CDR1 is SGDLS, CDR2 YYNGEE. The CDR3 runs 16 residues. Trimming removed 0 bases from V and 0 bases from J, with 12 bases in between. The CDR3 protein is CASSVAGAGLNTEAFF. In DNA, the CDR3 is TGTGCCAGCAGCGTAGCTGGTGCGGGATTGAACACTGAAGCTTTCTTT. Drawing the rest from reference TRBV9 and TRBJ1-1, the complete variable domain is DSGVTQTPKHLITATGQRVTLRCSPRSGDLSVYWYQQSLDQGLQFLIQYYNGEERAKGNILERFSAQQFPDLHSELNLSSLELGDSALYFCASSVAGAGLNTEAFFGQGTRLTVV.

This clone was counted ten times or more. The chain couples TRBV6-4 to TRBJ2-7, with TRBD1 as a possible D gene (6 bases). V was cut by 4 bases and J by 2 bases, with 15 bases left in between. The length of the CDR3 is 15 residues. Per germline, CDR1 MRHNA and CDR2 SNTAGT. The CDR3 coding sequence is TGTGCCAGCAGTGTGGGGGCGGCTGGTCCCTACGAGCAGTACTTC. Its translation: CASSVGAAGPYEQYF.

The chain couples TRBV9 to TRBJ1-1, with 8 bases matching TRBD1. The CDR3 is made up of 15 amino acids. V was clipped by 4 bases and J by 4 bases; unmatched bases: 9. Germline-derived CDR1 and CDR2 are SGDLS and YYNGEE. Here the CDR3 DNA reads TGTGCCAGCAGCTTACAGGGGGTGGGTAGCACTGAAGCTTTCTTT. It codes for CASSLQGVGSTEAFF.

This chain connects TRBV10-3 to TRBJ2-1, with 7 bases lining up with TRBD2. V trimming: 11 bases; J trimming: 0 bases; junction bases outside the gene matches: 7. The CDR3 sequence is 14 residues long. Germline V gene sequence: CDR1 ENHRY, CDR2 SYGVKD. The CDR3 nucleotides are TGTGCCTCGGCGGGAGACAGCTCCTACAATGAGCAGTTCTTC. It encodes CASAGDSSYNEQFF.